These 28 T cell receptor beta chains came from one sample sequenced in a study of cytomegalovirus exposure and HLA in healthy donors. Sequencing was performed with immunoSEQ multiplex PCR; in TCRdb, only in-frame clones are kept and a portion is missing. Of some 320,000 clones in the sample, 87% are singletons; the top ten hold approximately 1.2%. Sequencing used PBMCs. The origin of the receptors is a woman aged 30 to 39 in good health and CMV-seropositive.

J is TRBJ1-2 and V is TRBV6-6; no firm D call. V gave up 1 base and J gave up 9 bases, with 9 bases separating them. The CDR3 is made up of 12 amino acids. Germline CDR1 and CDR2: MNHNY and SVGAGI (reference sequence). The CDR3 loop is CASSYFWESYTF. The CDR3 region has the DNA TGTGCCAGCAGTTACTTTTGGGAAAGCTACACCTTC.

This chain links TRBV2 with TRBJ1-2, with a tentative D call TRBD1 (6 bases). V shed 1 base and J shed 3 bases, with 12 bases lying between them. This CDR3 region has 15 residues. The V gene's germline CDR1 is SNHLY and CDR2 FYNNEI. CDR3 region: CASSEERGFYYGYTF. CDR3 coding DNA: TGTGCCAGCAGTGAAGAGAGGGGGTTTTACTATGGCTACACCTTC.

The chain recombines TRBV9 with TRBJ1-1; TRBD1 matches 7 bases. The CDR3 spans 17 residues. CDR1 SGDLS and CDR2 YYNGEE come from the germline V gene. V was clipped by 3 bases and J by 0 bases; unmatched bases: 11. CDR3 bases: TGTGCCAGCAGCGCCGACAGGGATCGGGGAATGAACACTGAAGCTTTCTTT. Protein product: CASSADRDRGMNTEAFF.

In its sample, this clone was seen a few times. The chain carries TRBV18 and TRBJ1-4; D might be TRBD1 (5 bases). CDR3 length equals 14 residues. Germline V gene sequence: CDR1 KGHSH, CDR2 LQKENI. The V end lost 6 bases, the J end lost 5 bases, and 13 bases lay between the germline ends. The CDR3 DNA reads TGTGCCAGCTCCCAGGGCCGCGGGAATGAAAAACTGTTTTTT. As protein: CASSQGRGNEKLFF.

The V call is TRBV29-1, the J call TRBJ2-7; perhaps TRBD1 as D (5 bases). Trimming pared 7 bases from V and 5 bases from J, leaving 12 bases between. The germline V gene has CDR1 SQVTM and CDR2 ANQGSEA. The CDR3 has 11 residues. The CDR3 region has the DNA TGCAGCGCCTCCAGGGATCACGAGCAGTACTTC. Translation: CSASRDHEQYF.

V and J are TRBV7-9 and TRBJ2-7; D is unclear. The V and J ends lost 4 bases and 1 base respectively, with 8 bases between them. Germline V lookup: CDR1 SEHNR, CDR2 FQNEAQ (reference sequence). CDR3 size: 13 residues. CDR3: CASSSGISYEQYF. CDR3 nucleotides: TGTGCCAGCAGCTCTGGGATTTCCTACGAGCAGTACTTC.

The chain couples TRBV10-3 to TRBJ2-1; the D gene is possibly TRBD2 (6 bases). The CDR3 sequence is 15 residues long. The V end was cut by 1 base, the J end by 5 bases, with 12 bases between. CDR1 is ENHRY and CDR2 is SYGVKD in the germline V gene. DNA for the CDR3: TGTGCCATCAGTGAGTTTGGCGGGGCTGACAATGAGCAGTTCTTC. This codes for CAISEFGGADNEQFF.

The chain is built from TRBV14 and TRBJ2-7, with D unresolved. V gave up 4 bases and J gave up 1 base, with 11 bases separating them. The germline V gene has CDR1 SGHDN and CDR2 FVKESK. This CDR3 spans 14 amino acids. The CDR3 region has the DNA TGTGCCAGCAGCCCAAGAATGGGGTCCTACGAGCAGTACTTC. Translation gives CASSPRMGSYEQYF.

Note on this clone: Other DNA sequences in this sample translate to the same CDR3. The J gene is TRBJ2-7, the V gene TRBV6-5; 8 nucleotides align to TRBD2. Germline CDR1 reads MNHEY; CDR2 reads SVGAGI. The CDR3 covers 12 residues. The V and J ends lost 7 bases and 4 bases, in that order; junction bases with no gene match: 3. CDR3 bases: TGTGCCAGCACCAGCGGGAGTTACGAGCAGTACTTC. Protein: CASTSGSYEQYF.

This clone appeared once. This rearrangement joins TRBV6-6 to TRBJ2-2; perhaps TRBD1 as D (6 bases). V was pared by 3 bases and J by 1 base, with 9 bases between. The V gene's germline CDR1 is MNHNY and CDR2 SVGAGI (reference sequence). The length of the CDR3 is 15 residues. The CDR3 here is CASSYRGQNTGELFF. CDR3 DNA sequence: TGTGCCAGCAGTTATCGGGGACAGAACACCGGGGAGCTGTTTTTT.

This sequence joins TRBV6-1 and TRBJ2-6; the D gene could be TRBD1 or TRBD2 (5 bases each). V was cut by 8 bases and J by 0 bases, with 8 bases left in between. The CDR3 has 14 residues. Germline V CDR1 and CDR2: MNHNS, SASEGT. In DNA, the CDR3 is TGTGCCAGCGGGGGAAGCTCTGGGGCCAACGTCCTGACTTTC. Residues: CASGGSSGANVLTF.

The rearrangement links TRBV4-1 to TRBJ1-4; D is unresolved. The V and J ends lost 0 bases and 7 bases respectively, with 18 bases between them. The CDR3 runs 17 residues. Germline V lookup: CDR1 MGHRA, CDR2 YSYEKL. The CDR3 DNA follows: TGCGCCAGCAGCCAAGATAACGGGGTGACCCTAAGTGAAAAACTGTTTTTT. Residues: CASSQDNGVTLSEKLFF.

The chain combines TRBV19 with TRBJ2-1; 7 nucleotides match TRBD2. J gave up 6 bases and V 1 base, and 9 bases lay outside the gene matches. Looked up from germline, CDR1 is LNHDA and CDR2 is SQIVND (reference sequence). CDR3 length: 16 amino acids. CDR3 region: CASSIGSELALNEQFF. The CDR3 nucleotides read TGTGCCAGTAGTATAGGGTCGGAACTAGCGCTCAATGAGCAGTTCTTC.

The DNA for the CDR3 is TGCGCCAGCAGCTTTGGCGGGAGCTCCTACAATGAGCAGTTCTTC. It specifies CASSFGGSSYNEQFF. The rearrangement uses TRBV5-1 and TRBJ2-1; 7 positions agree with TRBD2. J gave up 0 bases and V 2 bases, and 2 bases lay outside the gene matches. CDR1 SGHRS and CDR2 YFSETQ come from the germline V gene. The CDR3 runs 15 residues.

This sequence joins TRBV6-5 and TRBJ1-1, with D maybe TRBD1 (6 bases). The CDR3 has 16 amino acids. Germline V lookup: CDR1 MNHEY, CDR2 SVGAGI. V gave up 2 bases and J gave up 1 base, with 14 bases separating them. The chain's CDR3 is CASSYLIQTGNTEAFF. CDR3 nucleotides: TGTGCCAGCAGTTACCTAATACAGACAGGGAACACTGAAGCTTTCTTT.

The chain carries TRBV6-6 and TRBJ2-7; D is undetermined. Per the germline V gene, CDR1 is MNHNY and CDR2 is SVGAGI (reference sequence). The V and J ends lost 4 bases and 4 bases respectively, with 5 bases between them. The CDR3 loop spans 11 amino acids. CDR3: CASSSIYEQYF. CDR3 bases: TGTGCCAGCAGTTCTATATACGAGCAGTACTTC.

The rearrangement uses TRBV12-5 and TRBJ2-1; 12 bases map to TRBD2. The CDR3 loop spans 18 amino acids. The germline V gene encodes CDR1 LGHNT and CDR2 FRNRAP. After removal of 2 bases from V and 0 bases from J, the junction contained 5 bases not matched to a gene. DNA of the CDR3: TGTGCTAGTGGTTTGTTACAGGGACTAGCGGGCTCCTACAATGAGCAGTTCTTC. It yields the protein CASGLLQGLAGSYNEQFF.

The rearrangement joins TRBV28 to TRBJ2-7; TRBD1 aligns across 10 bases. This CDR3 spans 18 amino acids. The V and J ends lost 2 bases and 4 bases, in that order; junction bases with no gene match: 14. Germline V CDR1 and CDR2: MDHEN, SYDVKM. For the CDR3, the DNA is TGTGCCAGCAGTTTACGGCGGGACAGGGGCAGCGGTCCTTACGAGCAGTACTTC. It translates to CASSLRRDRGSGPYEQYF.

This rearrangement joins TRBV14 to TRBJ2-1; 9 bases fit TRBD1. V gave up 4 bases and J gave up 9 bases; unmatched junction bases: 7. Germline assignment: CDR1 SGHDN and CDR2 FVKESK. The CDR3 totals 14 residues. The CDR3 region is CASSPRDRAGEQFF. CDR3 in DNA: TGTGCCAGCAGCCCCCGGGACAGGGCGGGTGAGCAGTTCTTC.

The V gene is TRBV5-1, the J gene TRBJ2-7; 9 bases agree with TRBD1. V lost 7 bases and J lost 3; bases outside the gene matches: 8. The CDR3 runs 14 residues. Germline CDR1 SGHRS, CDR2 YFSETQ. CDR3 residues: CASQRSGQGYEQYF. In nucleotides, the CDR3 is TGCGCCAGCCAGCGATCGGGACAGGGCTACGAGCAGTACTTC. Full variable domain (remainder filled in from reference TRBV5-1 and TRBJ2-7): KAGVTQTPRYLIKTRGQQVTLSCSPISGHRSVSWYQQTPGQGLQFLFEYFSETQRNKGNFPGRFSGRQFSNSRSEMNVSTLELGDSALYLCASQRSGQGYEQYFGPGTRLTVT.

DNA for the CDR3: TGTGCCAGCGGAACAGGGGGCTTCCTCTATGGCTACACCTTC. Amino acids: CASGTGGFLYGYTF. The chain joins TRBV27 to TRBJ1-2; 9 bases are shared with TRBD1. The CDR3 runs to 14 residues. The V and J ends lost 8 bases and 4 bases, in that order; junction bases with no gene match: 8. CDR1 is MNHEY and CDR2 is SMNVEV in the germline V gene (reference sequence).

V gene TRBV5-1 combines with J gene TRBJ2-1; 13 bases fit TRBD2. CDR1 and CDR2 (germline): SGHRS, YFSETQ. The CDR3 runs 15 residues. V dropped 5 bases and J dropped 8; count of bases not matched to a gene: 7. CDR3 sequence reads: CASSPGTSGDHEQFF. In DNA, the CDR3 is TGCGCCAGCAGTCCCGGGACTAGCGGGGACCATGAGCAGTTCTTC.

The chain employs TRBV4-2 and TRBJ1-5, with 8 positions matching TRBD1. V gave up 0 bases and J gave up 10 bases; unmatched junction bases: 8. CDR3 length: 15 residues. Germline V lookup: CDR1 LGHNA, CDR2 YNFKEQ. CDR3 DNA: TGTGCCAGCAGCCAAGAGCCAGGGGGCCGGTATCCCCAGCATTTT. This encodes CASSQEPGGRYPQHF.

The chain joins TRBV10-1 to TRBJ1-5; D gene unclear. CDR1 and CDR2 (germline): WNHNN, SYGVQD (reference sequence). With 3 bases removed from V and 2 bases from J, the gap between germline ends came to 8 bases. This CDR3 has 14 residues. CDR3 protein: CASSDSIGNQPQHF. In DNA form, the CDR3 reads TGCGCCAGCAGTGATAGCATAGGCAATCAGCCCCAGCATTTT.

This clone has a single count. The V gene is TRBV27, the J gene TRBJ1-5; no reliable D call. The CDR3 contains 14 residues. The ends were cut back, 6 bases at V and 0 bases at J, with 9 bases in the middle. Germline values: CDR1 MNHEY, CDR2 SMNVEV (reference sequence). CDR3: CASRTLYSNQPQHF. The CDR3, as DNA: TGTGCCAGCAGGACGCTATATAGCAATCAGCCCCAGCATTTT.

This chain links TRBV5-4 with TRBJ1-1, with D perhaps TRBD1 (5 bases). CDR3 size: 16 residues. Germline CDR1 SGHNT, CDR2 YYREEE (reference sequence). V gave up 4 bases and J gave up 2 bases, with 18 bases separating them. The CDR3 coding sequence is TGTGCCAGCAGCCCCCGAGGGCAAGGGACCAACACTGAAGCTTTCTTT. This sequence encodes CASSPRGQGTNTEAFF.

The chain carries TRBV7-2 and TRBJ2-3; the D call may be TRBD1 or TRBD2 (7 bases each). CDR3 size: 17 residues. V gave up 5 bases and J gave up 6 bases, with 24 bases separating them. Germline V gene sequence: CDR1 SGHTA, CDR2 FQGNSA. The DNA for the CDR3 is TGTGCCAGCAGCCCACAAGGGGGCGGGGGTGCCTTGGATACGCAGTATTTT. It encodes CASSPQGGGGALDTQYF.

This clone occurred a few times. The V and J genes are TRBV4-1 and TRBJ2-7; tentatively, D is TRBD2 (5 bases). This CDR3 is built from 14 residues. Germline V gives CDR1 MGHRA, CDR2 YSYEKL. V was shortened by 0 bases and J by 1 base, with 7 bases between the two germline ends. DNA of the CDR3: TGCGCCAGCAGCCAAGATCTAGCTTCCTACGAGCAGTACTTC. Translating it yields CASSQDLASYEQYF.